Listed here is a single TCR beta chain. The CDR3 has 14 residues. Germline CDR1 is LGHDT and CDR2 is YNNKEL (reference sequence). V lost 3 bases and J lost 8, with 16 bases in between. This entry belongs to a study of Ad26.COV2.S vaccination and SARS-CoV-2 variants. Across the study: Participant was drawn from the COV1001 Ad26.COV2.S trial arm. Ad26.COV2.S was injected intramuscularly once or twice, 56 days apart.

TCRdb keeps only in-frame clones here, not all; method: immunoSEQ multiplex PCR. The table shows about 330,000 clones, with 90% occurring only once. This sample's treatment: roughly 19 received Ad26.COV2.S at low or high dose, single or two shots; roughly 5 received placebo; per-sample allocation not given. Day 63 following the first vaccine or placebo injection was when the samples were taken. The material sequenced was peripheral blood, taken in a trial of Ad26.COV2.S vaccine versus placebo. This rearrangement joins TRBV3-1 (or the pseudogene TRBV3-2) to TRBJ1-1, with a tentative D call TRBD1 (5 bases). This clonotype was sampled from a person aged 18-65 years who received the Ad26.COV2.S COVID-19 vaccine or a placebo. This chain's CDR3 is CASSHGWDLREAFF. DNA of the CDR3: TGTGCCAGCAGCCACGGCTGGGACCTTCGGGAAGCTTTCTTT.